This T cell receptor beta chain stems from a study of blood T cells in healthy people across ages. Study-wide background: Researchers report that template switching captured about one barcoded beta molecule per two T cells.

A second PCR of roughly 7 to 11 cycles used a sample-barcoded 5' primer and a J-beta primer mix. One entry per CDR3 protein results from TCRdb running MiXCR on the 5' RACE reads. The table has around 1,000,000 distinct CDR3 sequences, 20% to 25% seen once. Germline assignment: CDR1 LGHNA and CDR2 YSLEER. Trimming shortened V by 0 bases and J by 5 bases, and 11 bases separated the two germline ends. The CDR3 is made up of 15 amino acids. The sample also formed part of further work on T cells of mothers and their children. That source notes: The authors used all extracted RNA for cDNA synthesis, at approximately 1.5 ug per 15 ul.

The chain couples TRBV4-3 to TRBJ2-1, with D possibly being TRBD2 (6 bases). This receptor was taken from a girl aged 2 to 9 in good health. Material for sequencing was blood. CDR3 coding DNA: TGCGCCAGCAGCCAAGATCGGGGGAATGACAATGAGCAGTTCTTC. Encoded protein: CASSQDRGNDNEQFF.